This T cell receptor (beta chain) was captured by sequencing in a study of T cells in Graves' hyperthyroidism and ophthalmopathy. General study points: Most clonotypes expanded in the thyroid (above 0.001) were also present in blood.

V was pared by 0 bases and J by 1 base, with 8 bases between. The CDR3 has 15 residues. Germline V gives CDR1 SGDLS, CDR2 YYNGEE. RNA transcripts provided the source from which TCR beta CDR3 regions were amplified. First-round RT-PCR with HTBI primers amplified the TCR CDR3 region. In TCRdb, the multiplex PCR reads were re-called with MiXCR into one record per CDR3 protein. The sample consists of around 620,000 distinct CDR3 sequences, approximately 15% of them appearing once. Ophthalmopathy in the patients scored at least 3 on Clinical Activity Score and at least 4 on NOSPECS grade, lasting under 3 months. This sample holds PBMCs from approximately 10 ml fresh peripheral blood. In the case of this clonotype: The antigen is unknown.

The rearrangement uses TRBV9 and TRBJ2-1; D might be TRBD1 (6 bases). This receptor was identified in a woman aged 18-30 years with Graves' ophthalmopathy. Material: blood. CDR3 DNA: TGTGCCAGCAGCGTAGTACAGGGATCCTACAATGAGCAGTTCTTC. Amino acid sequence: CASSVVQGSYNEQFF.